This passage covers 21 T cell receptor beta chains from one sample sequenced in a study of cytomegalovirus exposure and HLA in healthy donors. With 60 Vbeta and 13 Jbeta primers, the PCR was carried out. The protocol was immunoSEQ multiplex PCR, while the TCRdb copy is restricted to in-frame clones and leaves out a portion. Here the sample table reports tens of thousands of clones. Sequenced: PBMCs. Receptors originate from a man aged 60 to 75 in good health and CMV-seropositive.

The chain joins TRBV29-1 to TRBJ2-7, with a tentative D call TRBD2 (5 bases). Germline V gene lookup returns CDR1 SQVTM and CDR2 ANQGSEA. V was pared by 4 bases and J by 1 base, with 11 bases between. The CDR3 loop spans 13 amino acids. The CDR3: CSVAAGPSYEQYF. DNA for the CDR3: TGCAGCGTTGCGGCGGGTCCTTCCTACGAGCAGTACTTC.

The rearrangement uses TRBV11-1 and TRBJ2-7; 14 bases are a match to TRBD2. After removal of 5 bases from V and 1 base from J, the junction contained 4 bases not matched to a gene. The CDR3 has 16 amino acids. The germline V gene encodes CDR1 SGHAT and CDR2 FQDESV (reference sequence). Here the CDR3 reads CASSQRTSGRSYEQYF. The CDR3 region has the DNA TGTGCCAGCAGCCAACGGACTAGCGGGAGGTCCTACGAGCAGTACTTC.

The chain joins TRBV6-1 to TRBJ2-7, with 9 nucleotides matching TRBD2. This CDR3 contains 16 residues. Losses at the gene ends were 1 base for V and 2 bases for J; bases not matched to a gene: 6. Germline loops: CDR1 MNHNS, CDR2 SASEGT. CDR3 sequence: CASSEVWASGAYEQYF. DNA for the CDR3: TGTGCCAGCAGTGAAGTCTGGGCTAGCGGGGCCTACGAGCAGTACTTC.

J is TRBJ2-7 and V is TRBV4-1; 14 bases are a match to TRBD2. Germline lookup yields CDR1 MGHRA and CDR2 YSYEKL. Trimming cost V 6 bases and J 2 bases; bases outside gene matches: 6. The CDR3 consists of 16 residues. CDR3 bases: TGCGCCAGCAGTCGGACTAGCGGGAGGAACGCCTACGAGCAGTACTTC. It encodes CASSRTSGRNAYEQYF.

The chain recombines TRBV2 with TRBJ1-1; a possible D gene is TRBD1 (5 bases). The CDR3 totals 13 residues. Trimming cost V 2 bases and J 8 bases, with 12 bases left between them. Germline CDR1 is SNHLY and CDR2 is FYNNEI. The CDR3 coding sequence is TGTGCCAGCAGTGAAAGTGCGGCAGGGGAAGCTTTCTTT. It codes for CASSESAAGEAFF.

This chain joins TRBV16 and TRBJ1-5, with 7 bases lining up with TRBD1. The CDR3 sequence is 14 residues long. The germline CDR1 and CDR2 sequences are KGHSY and FQNENV. With V trimmed by 5 bases and J by 4 bases, 5 bases remained unmatched. CDR3 nucleotide sequence: TGTGCCAGCAGCGCGGACAGGCCGAATCAGCCCCAGCATTTT. Amino acid sequence: CASSADRPNQPQHF.

The chain combines TRBV7-9 with TRBJ1-2; D remains unclear. Germline V gene sequence: CDR1 SEHNR, CDR2 FQNEAQ (reference sequence). Trimming cost V 2 bases and J 7 bases, with 11 bases left between them. The CDR3 consists of 13 residues. The CDR3 DNA sequence: TGTGCCAGCAGCTTACAGGCGATGGCTGGCTACACCTTC. Its protein product is CASSLQAMAGYTF.

This chain links TRBV10-2 with TRBJ2-7; D might be TRBD1 (5 bases). CDR3 size: 15 residues. The germline V gene has CDR1 WSHSY and CDR2 SAAADI. The V and J ends lost 2 bases and 2 bases respectively, with 13 bases between them. For the CDR3, the DNA is TGCGCCAGCAGTGAGGGGGCAACCGTTGCCTACGAGCAGTACTTC. Translated: CASSEGATVAYEQYF.

This sequence joins TRBV18 and TRBJ2-1; maybe TRBD2 (6 bases). The germline V and J ends were trimmed by 3 bases and 5 bases, with 14 bases remaining between them. CDR1 is KGHSH, CDR2 LQKENI, per germline. CDR3 size: 15 residues. Here the CDR3 reads CASSPARGGNNEQFF. The CDR3 region has the DNA TGTGCCAGCTCACCGGCTAGAGGAGGGAACAATGAGCAGTTCTTC.

The gene calls are TRBV19 and TRBJ2-1; 8 bases fit TRBD2. CDR1 is LNHDA, CDR2 SQIVND, per germline (reference sequence). Trimming took 7 bases from V and 4 from J; bases not matched to a gene: 12. The CDR3 length is 16 residues. In DNA form, the CDR3 reads TGTGCCAGTAACTCTCCGGGACTAGGAGAGTACAATGAGCAGTTCTTC. Translation gives CASNSPGLGEYNEQFF.

V and J are TRBV6-5 and TRBJ1-2; possibly TRBD1 for D (5 bases). The CDR3 sequence is 15 residues long. The ends were cut back, 2 bases at V and 3 bases at J, with 13 bases in the middle. Germline lookup yields CDR1 MNHEY and CDR2 SVGAGI. The CDR3 DNA is TGTGCCAGCAGTTACGTTCCCGGGGGGGACTATGGCTACACCTTC. It yields the protein CASSYVPGGDYGYTF.

V is TRBV7-2 and J is TRBJ2-1, with D possibly matching TRBD2 (6 bases). CDR3 length: 14 amino acids. The V and J ends lost 1 base and 5 bases respectively, with 9 bases between them. CDR1 is SGHTA, CDR2 FQGNSA, per germline. The CDR3 reads CASSLGGLNNEQFF. The CDR3 DNA is TGTGCCAGCAGCTTAGGGGGACTGAACAATGAGCAGTTCTTC.

V and J are TRBV5-4 and TRBJ2-5, with 8 nucleotides matching TRBD1. This CDR3 contains 13 residues. Germline CDR1 reads SGHNT; CDR2 reads YYREEE (reference sequence). V lost 5 bases, J lost 4 bases, and 4 bases stayed unmatched. CDR3 DNA sequence: TGTGCCAGCAGACTGCAGGGGGCAGAGACCCAGTACTTC. This translates into CASRLQGAETQYF.

This chain links TRBV30 with TRBJ2-7; 9 bases align to TRBD1. The CDR3 length is 13 residues. The germline CDR1 and CDR2 sequences are GTSNPN and SVGIG (reference sequence). J was trimmed by 6 bases and V by 3 bases; bases with no gene match: 6. The CDR3 loop reads CAWSQDRGSEQYF. In DNA, the CDR3 is TGTGCCTGGAGCCAGGACAGGGGTAGCGAGCAGTACTTC.

The rearrangement uses TRBV5-1 and TRBJ1-1; 7 bases match TRBD1. Germline-derived CDR1 and CDR2 are SGHRS and YFSETQ. The CDR3 is 11 residues long. J was trimmed by 3 bases and V by 8 bases; bases with no gene match: 1. The CDR3 DNA sequence: TGCGCCAGTACAGGGGACACTGAAGCTTTCTTT. It yields the protein CASTGDTEAFF.

V is TRBV29-1 and J is TRBJ2-7, with 7 bases lining up with TRBD1. CDR3 length: 14 amino acids. The junction had 7 bases not matched to a gene; V was cut back by 3 bases and J by 2 bases. Germline CDR1 reads SQVTM; CDR2 reads ANQGSEA. CDR3 sequence: CSVEQDRSPYEQYF. CDR3 bases: TGCAGCGTTGAGCAGGACAGGTCTCCCTACGAGCAGTACTTC.

The V gene is TRBV5-1, the J gene TRBJ1-1, with 7 positions matching TRBD1. Germline CDR1 reads SGHRS; CDR2 reads YFSETQ. CDR3 length equals 13 residues. Germline trimming cut 4 bases from V and 8 bases from J; bases unmatched to any gene: 8. CDR3 loop: CASSPDREAEAFF. The CDR3 DNA is TGCGCCAGCAGCCCAGACAGGGAGGCCGAAGCTTTCTTT.

This chain links TRBV29-1 with TRBJ1-1; weak D call: TRBD1 (6 bases). There are 14 residues in the CDR3. Trimming stripped 4 bases from V and 5 bases from J, with 17 bases between. CDR1 SQVTM and CDR2 ANQGSEA come from the germline V gene. The chain's CDR3 is CSVAVGGGGTEAFF. CDR3 DNA sequence: TGCAGCGTTGCGGTGGGGGGAGGGGGGACTGAAGCTTTCTTT.

This rearrangement joins TRBV9 to TRBJ2-2; D is uncertain. Trimming took 0 bases from V and 3 from J, leaving 12 bases between them. From germline, CDR1 is SGDLS and CDR2 YYNGEE. This CDR3 has 16 residues. CDR3 nucleotide sequence: TGTGCCAGCAGCGTAGCGGGTGTGGTGGACACCGGGGAGCTGTTTTTT. Translated, it gives CASSVAGVVDTGELFF.

The chain is built from TRBV4-1 and TRBJ2-4, with TRBD1 identical over 9 bases. The CDR3 extends over 15 amino acids. The V segment lost 3 bases and the J segment 8 bases; nucleotides outside the gene matches: 8. Germline values: CDR1 MGHRA, CDR2 YSYEKL. The CDR3: CASSQPRDRVHIQYF. The DNA for the CDR3 is TGCGCCAGCAGCCAGCCACGGGACAGGGTTCACATTCAGTACTTC.

This chain links TRBV2 with TRBJ1-2; D call uncertain. The CDR3 spans 13 residues. Germline V CDR1 and CDR2: SNHLY, FYNNEI. Deletions cut 6 bases from V and 8 bases from J, with 16 bases between. CDR3 sequence (DNA): TGTGCCAGCAGACTCGGTCAATCGGGAGGCTACACCTTC. Translating gives CASRLGQSGGYTF.